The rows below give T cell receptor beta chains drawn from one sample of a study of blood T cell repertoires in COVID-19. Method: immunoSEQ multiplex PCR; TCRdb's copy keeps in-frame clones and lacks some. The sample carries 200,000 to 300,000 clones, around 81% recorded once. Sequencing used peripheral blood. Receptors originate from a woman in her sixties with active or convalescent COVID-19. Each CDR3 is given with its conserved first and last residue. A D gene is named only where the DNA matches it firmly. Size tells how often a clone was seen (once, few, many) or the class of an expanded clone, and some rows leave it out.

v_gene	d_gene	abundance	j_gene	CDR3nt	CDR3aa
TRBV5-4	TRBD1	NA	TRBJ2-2	TGTGCCAGCAGCCCGGAACCGGACAGGGCGAACACCGGGGAGCTGTTTTTT	CASSPEPDRANTGELFF
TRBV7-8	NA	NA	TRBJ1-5	TGTGCCAGCAGCTTAGCGCAAGATCCCTATAGCAATCAGCCCCAGCATTTT	CASSLAQDPYSNQPQHF
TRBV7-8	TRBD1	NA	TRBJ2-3	TGTGCCAGCAGCTTAGCCAGGGGGCGTGGGGCAGATACGCAGTATTTT	CASSLARGRGADTQYF
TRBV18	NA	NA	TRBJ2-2	TGTGCCAGCTCACCAGACTACCGGGCCGGGGAGCTGTTTTTT	CASSPDYRAGELFF
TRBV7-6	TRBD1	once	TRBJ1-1	TGTGCCAGCAGCTTAGAGCCCGGGGACAGCAAAGCTTTCTTT	CASSLEPGDSKAFF
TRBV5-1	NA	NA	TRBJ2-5	TGCGCCAGCAGTAAAAGGGACGGGAGTGGGGAGACCCAGTACTTC	CASSKRDGSGETQYF
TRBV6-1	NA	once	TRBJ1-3	TGTGCCAGCAGTGAAGCGCTAGGGGTAGGAAACACCATATATTTT	CASSEALGVGNTIYF
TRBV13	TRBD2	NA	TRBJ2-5	TGTGCCAGCAGCCCACTAGCGGGGGGGCAGTCAGAGACCCAGTACTTC	CASSPLAGGQSETQYF
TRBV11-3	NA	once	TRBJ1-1	TGTGCCAGCAGCTTCAGGGTTATGAACACTGAAGCTTTCTTT	CASSFRVMNTEAFF
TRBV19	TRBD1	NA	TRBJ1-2	TGTGCCAGTACCCTCGGAGCGGGACAGGGGTTTGGCTACACCTTC	CASTLGAGQGFGYTF
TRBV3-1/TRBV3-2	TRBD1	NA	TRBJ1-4	TGTGCCAGCAGCCAAGTGACAGGGGGCGTTGAAAAACTGTTTTTT	CASSQVTGGVEKLFF
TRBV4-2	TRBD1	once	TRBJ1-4	TGTGCCAGCAGCCAAGTGCGGACAGGGCTGGATGAAAAACTGTTTTTT	CASSQVRTGLDEKLFF
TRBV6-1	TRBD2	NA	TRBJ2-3	TGTGCCAGCAGTGATTTCCAGGGAGGGCTGACTGATACGCAGTATTTT	CASSDFQGGLTDTQYF
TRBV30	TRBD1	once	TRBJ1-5	TGTGCCTGGGGACAGGGAGGGTCTCAGCCCCAGCATTTT	CAWGQGGSQPQHF
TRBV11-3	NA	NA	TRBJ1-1	TGTGCCAGCAGCTTACAGGGGCCCACTGAAGCTTTCTTT	CASSLQGPTEAFF
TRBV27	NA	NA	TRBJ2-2	TGTGCCAGCAGTTGGAGGTTCGCCACCGGGGAGCTGTTTTTT	CASSWRFATGELFF
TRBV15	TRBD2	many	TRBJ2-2	TGTGCCACCAGCACATTAGCGGGAGTGAACACCGGGGAGCTGTTTTTT	CATSTLAGVNTGELFF
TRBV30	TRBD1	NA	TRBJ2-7	TGTGCCCGTTCTAAGACAGGGGGCTACGAGCAGTACTTC	CARSKTGGYEQYF
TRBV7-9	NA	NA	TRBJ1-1	TGTGCCAGCAGCTTAGCTCGGGGGAGGAACACTGAAGCTTTCTTT	CASSLARGRNTEAFF
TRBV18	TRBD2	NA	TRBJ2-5	TGTGCCAGCTCACCAGCGGGAGCTTCTAGGGAGACCCAGTACTTC	CASSPAGASRETQYF
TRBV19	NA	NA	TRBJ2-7	TGTGCCAGTAGTATTTTGCGGGACAGCTCCTACGAGCAGTACTTC	CASSILRDSSYEQYF
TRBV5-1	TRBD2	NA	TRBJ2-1	TGCGCCAGCAGCTTGACTAGCGGGAGGGCCCTTTTCTCAAATGAGCAGTTCTTC	CASSLTSGRALFSNEQFF
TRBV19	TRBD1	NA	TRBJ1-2	TGTGCCAGCCGAGGTCCCTGGGACAGGGGGCACAACTATGGCTACACCTTC	CASRGPWDRGHNYGYTF
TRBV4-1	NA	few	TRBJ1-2	TGCGCCAGCAGCCAAGATCCGGACTATGGCTACACCTTC	CASSQDPDYGYTF
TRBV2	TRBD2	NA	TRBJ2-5	TGTGCCAGCACCGCTCCGGGACTAGCGGGGGACCAAGAGACCCAGTACTTC	CASTAPGLAGDQETQYF
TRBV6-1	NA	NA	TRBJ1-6	TGTGCCAGCAGTGATGGGTTAGGGATCCGGGACACAAGAAAGGTGTCCCTCCACTTT	CASSDGLGIRDTRKVSLHF
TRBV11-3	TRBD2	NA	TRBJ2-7	TGTGCCAGCAGCTTGGCTAGCGGGAGTACCTCCTACGAGCAGTACTTC	CASSLASGSTSYEQYF
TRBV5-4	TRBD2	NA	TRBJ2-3	TGTGCCAGCAGCTCGACCCGGACTAGCTTCACAGATACGCAGTATTTT	CASSSTRTSFTDTQYF
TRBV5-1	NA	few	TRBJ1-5	TGCGCCAGCAGCTTGGGACAGAGTGATCAGCCCCAGCATTTT	CASSLGQSDQPQHF
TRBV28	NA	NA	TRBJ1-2	TGTGCCAGCGGGTCCGGGGGCTATGGCTACACCTTC	CASGSGGYGYTF
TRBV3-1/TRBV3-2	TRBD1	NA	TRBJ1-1	TGTGCCAGCAGCCAAGATCATACAGGGGCCAACACTGAAGCTTTCTTT	CASSQDHTGANTEAFF
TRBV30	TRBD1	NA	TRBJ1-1	TGTGCCTGGAGTGTTATCGGGACAGGGACTGAAGCTTTCTTT	CAWSVIGTGTEAFF
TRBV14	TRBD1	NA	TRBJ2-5	TGTGCCAGCAGCCCGCAGGGGGCGGCTGGGGAGACCCAGTACTTC	CASSPQGAAGETQYF
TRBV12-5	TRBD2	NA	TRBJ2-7	TGTGCTAGTGGCCGCGGGGGGTTCGCACTAGCGGGAGTTTCCTCCGAGCAGTACTTC	CASGRGGFALAGVSSEQYF
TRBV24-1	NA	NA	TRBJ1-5	TGTGCCACCAGTCCCCAGGGCTATCAGCCCCAGCATTTT	CATSPQGYQPQHF
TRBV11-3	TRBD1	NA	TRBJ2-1	TGTGCCAGCAGCTTAGGACTACAGGGGAATGAGCAGTTCTTC	CASSLGLQGNEQFF
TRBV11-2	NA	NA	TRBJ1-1	TGTGCCAGCAGCTTAGATCCTCGCGGACACTGGAACACTGAAGCTTTCTTT	CASSLDPRGHWNTEAFF
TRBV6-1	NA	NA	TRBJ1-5	TGTGCCAGCAGTGAAGGTCGACAGAATAGCAATCAGCCCCAGCATTTT	CASSEGRQNSNQPQHF
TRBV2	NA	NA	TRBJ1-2	TGTGCCAGCAGTGGGACAGCTGAGCAGGGCTACACCTTC	CASSGTAEQGYTF
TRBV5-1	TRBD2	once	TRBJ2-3	TGCGCCAGCAGCTTGGGAGGGACTAGCGGGGTCACAGATACGCAGTATTTT	CASSLGGTSGVTDTQYF
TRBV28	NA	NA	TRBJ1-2	TGTGCCAGCAGTTTCGGATTCGTCTATCCCGACAGGAACAACAACTATGGCTACACCTTC	CASSFGFVYPDRNNNYGYTF
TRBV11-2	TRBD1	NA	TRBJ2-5	TGTGCCAGCAGCTTAGACAGGGGGCAAGAGACCCAGTACTTC	CASSLDRGQETQYF
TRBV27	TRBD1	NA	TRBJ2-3	TGTGCCAGCAGTTCCGGACAGGGGATGGTGACAGATACGCAGTATTTT	CASSSGQGMVTDTQYF
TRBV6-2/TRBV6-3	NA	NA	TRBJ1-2	TGTGCCAGCAGTTCCCCGGACAGACTTTCCGGCTACACCTTC	CASSSPDRLSGYTF
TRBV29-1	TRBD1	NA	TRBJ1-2	TGCAGCGTTGAATTGGGGGACAGGGAGGGCCGGAATGGCTACACCTTC	CSVELGDREGRNGYTF
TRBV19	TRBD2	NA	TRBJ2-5	TGTGCCAGTAGCCCCACTAGCGCCGAAGAGACCCAGTACTTC	CASSPTSAEETQYF